This is a list of T cell receptor beta chains from one sample in a study of neoadjuvant anti-PD-1 for oral cavity cancer. The assay was immunoSEQ multiplex PCR, and TCRdb's table has in-frame clones only and misses some. The table lists 33,000 or so clones, about 77% of them singletons. This material consisted of PBMCs, taken after nivolumab (anti-PD-1) treatment. These TCRs come from a person aged 35-79 years with oral cavity squamous cell carcinoma. The CDR3 runs from the conserved cysteine through the conserved F or W. The D gene is left open where the match is weak. Size is omitted from some rows. Given values are once, few, many or a class for expanded clones.

v_gene: TRBV4-3
j_gene: TRBJ1-3
d_gene: TRBD1
abundance: .
CDR3nt: TGCGCCAGCAGCCAGTCGCCCGACGACAGGGCTGGAAACACCATATATTTT
CDR3aa: CASSQSPDDRAGNTIYF

v_gene: TRBV9
j_gene: TRBJ2-1
d_gene: .
abundance: once
CDR3nt: TGTGCCAGCAGCGTACGCGGGATCTCAAATGAGCAGTTCTTC
CDR3aa: CASSVRGISNEQFF

v_gene: TRBV7-2
j_gene: TRBJ1-2
d_gene: TRBD1
abundance: .
CDR3nt: TGTGCCAGCAGCTTGACAGGGGGCAACTATGGCTACACCTTC
CDR3aa: CASSLTGGNYGYTF

v_gene: TRBV2
j_gene: TRBJ2-3
d_gene: .
abundance: .
CDR3nt: TGTGCCAGCAGTCAAACCACAGATACGCAGTATTTT
CDR3aa: CASSQTTDTQYF

v_gene: TRBV10-3
j_gene: TRBJ2-3
d_gene: .
abundance: .
CDR3nt: TGTGCCATCAGTGAGTCCGGGGGGCTTGGCACAGATACGCAGTATTTT
CDR3aa: CAISESGGLGTDTQYF

v_gene: TRBV5-5
j_gene: TRBJ2-1
d_gene: .
abundance: .
CDR3nt: TGTGCCAGCAGCAGGCGGGCCCCCTACAATGAGCAGTTCTTC
CDR3aa: CASSRRAPYNEQFF

v_gene: TRBV9
j_gene: TRBJ1-1
d_gene: .
abundance: .
CDR3nt: TGTGCCAGCAGCGACCGACACCCCCCTGAAGCTTTCTTT
CDR3aa: CASSDRHPPEAFF

v_gene: TRBV7-2
j_gene: TRBJ1-5
d_gene: TRBD1
abundance: once
CDR3nt: TGTGCCAGCAGCTTATTGGTTTGGGCCGACAGGGCCTATCAGCCCCAGCATTTT
CDR3aa: CASSLLVWADRAYQPQHF

v_gene: TRBV7-9
j_gene: TRBJ1-2
d_gene: .
abundance: .
CDR3nt: TGTGCCAGCAGCGAGCGGGCGGAGGGAGGCTACACCTTC
CDR3aa: CASSERAEGGYTF

v_gene: TRBV5-6
j_gene: TRBJ2-6
d_gene: .
abundance: .
CDR3nt: TGTGCCAGCAACAGGGACTCTGGGGCCAACGTCCTGACTTTC
CDR3aa: CASNRDSGANVLTF